This TCR beta chain was captured by sequencing in a study of cytomegalovirus exposure and HLA in healthy donors. The V end lost 0 bases, the J end lost 2 bases, and 12 bases lay between the germline ends. The CDR3 runs to 16 residues. The V gene's germline CDR1 is SGHRS and CDR2 YFSETQ. It was with 60 Vbeta and 13 Jbeta primers that the PCR ran. Data came from immunoSEQ multiplex PCR; TCRdb stores just in-frame clones and leaves some out. This listing includes 75,000 to 85,000 clones. The chain is built from TRBV5-1 and TRBJ1-3; D possibly corresponds to TRBD1 (5 bases). The sequencing sample was made of PBMCs. The TCR comes from a man in his fifties or sixties in good health and CMV-seronegative. The CDR3 DNA reads as TGCGCCAGCAGCTTGGGCCAAACAGGCGCTGGAAACACCATATATTTT. This encodes CASSLGQTGAGNTIYF. The variable domain in full, with the rest retrieved from reference TRBV5-1 and TRBJ1-3, is KAGVTQTPRYLIKTRGQQVTLSCSPISGHRSVSWYQQTPGQGLQFLFEYFSETQRNKGNFPGRFSGRQFSNSRSEMNVSTLELGDSALYLCASSLGQTGAGNTIYFGEGSWLTVV.